This T cell receptor beta chain emerged from a study of T cell changes during pregnancy in multiple sclerosis. The germline CDR1 and CDR2 sequences are SQVTM and ANQGSEA. The V and J ends lost 6 bases and 6 bases respectively, with 11 bases between them. This CDR3 region has 12 residues. Profiled with immunoSEQ multiplex PCR; TCRdb holds only in-frame clones, not every one. The data contain 40,000 to 45,000 clones, about 88% of them singletons. This TCR derives from a female donor with multiple sclerosis, enrolled in a pregnancy study. The rearrangement joins TRBV29-1 to TRBJ2-2; D may be TRBD1 (5 bases). The specimen comprised CD4+ T cells from peripheral blood mononuclear cells, sampled in the first trimester of pregnancy. Here the CDR3 DNA reads TGCAGCGTGGTATCAGGGTCCGGGGAGCTGTTTTTT. Amino acids: CSVVSGSGELFF.